The following is a T cell receptor beta chain sequence with its context. The data were obtained in a study of response to subunit inactivated influenza vaccine. TCRdb passed the RT-PCR reads through MiXCR, listing each CDR3 protein once. This sample carries hundreds of thousands of distinct CDR3 sequences, approximately 10% of them seen once, and the ten largest clones take 10%. V was shortened by 3 bases and J by 0 bases, with 9 bases between the two germline ends. Germline values: CDR1 ENHRY, CDR2 SYGVKD. The CDR3 totals 16 residues. Here the sequenced sample was PBMCs from blood, taken on the day of vaccination. The chain couples TRBV10-3 to TRBJ2-6; D unresolved. This sequence was found in a man aged 45 to 65 who received an inactivated influenza vaccine. CDR3 DNA sequence: TGTGCCATCAGTGACGACTCCAGCTCTGGGGCCAACGTCCTGACTTTC. Protein sequence: CAISDDSSSGANVLTF.